This T cell receptor beta chain was captured in a study of regulatory T cells in long-lasting Graves disease. CDR1 is MNHEY, CDR2 SMNVEV, per germline (reference sequence). CDR3 length: 13 amino acids. Trimming cost V 3 bases and J 1 base, with 6 bases left between them. Details on this clonotype: What it binds is not known.

Time point reported: newly diagnosed GD, antithyroid drugs for less than 3 months. Preparation of the TCR library used RNA extracted from PBMCs. Study-level results: The study found lower TCR diversity in persistent Graves' patients than in newly diagnosed ones. Under persistent disease, TRBV28, TRBJ1-2 and TRBJ2-5 were used preferentially. Analysis covered peripheral blood alone, not thyroid tissue.

In building TCR beta libraries, iRepertoire HTBI primers were used together with Arm-PCR of CDR3 regions. Each CDR3 protein is one row after TCRdb ran MiXCR on the multiplex PCR reads. The sample yields fewer than 350,000 distinct CDR3 sequences, over 15% seen once. Sequencing used peripheral blood mononuclear cells (PBMCs), obtained at new diagnosis, from a patient treated with antithyroid drugs. The rearrangement links TRBV27 to TRBJ2-5, with unresolved D. The TCR originated in a female donor with Graves disease. The CDR3 here is CASSFISQETQYF. DNA of the CDR3: TGTGCCAGCAGTTTCATAAGCCAAGAGACCCAGTACTTC.